This TCR beta chain comes out of a study of cytomegalovirus exposure and HLA in healthy donors. CDR3 length: 14 amino acids. Trimming left V 4 bases short and J 0 bases short, with 13 bases between. CDR1 and CDR2 from the germline V gene are SQVTM and ANQGSEA. Primers: 60 Vbeta forward and 13 Jbeta reverse. Sequenced by immunoSEQ multiplex PCR; TCRdb stores in-frame clones only, minus some. Found here are 180,000 or so clones, more than 60% of them singletons; the top ten hold over 1.1%. The receptor was isolated from a man aged 18-30 years in good health and CMV-seronegative. Sequencing was done on a sample of PBMCs. This sequence joins TRBV29-1 and TRBJ2-7; no clear D. The DNA of the CDR3 is TGCAGCGTTGCTCACAGCCTACTCTCCTACGAGCAGTACTTC. Translating it yields CSVAHSLLSYEQYF.